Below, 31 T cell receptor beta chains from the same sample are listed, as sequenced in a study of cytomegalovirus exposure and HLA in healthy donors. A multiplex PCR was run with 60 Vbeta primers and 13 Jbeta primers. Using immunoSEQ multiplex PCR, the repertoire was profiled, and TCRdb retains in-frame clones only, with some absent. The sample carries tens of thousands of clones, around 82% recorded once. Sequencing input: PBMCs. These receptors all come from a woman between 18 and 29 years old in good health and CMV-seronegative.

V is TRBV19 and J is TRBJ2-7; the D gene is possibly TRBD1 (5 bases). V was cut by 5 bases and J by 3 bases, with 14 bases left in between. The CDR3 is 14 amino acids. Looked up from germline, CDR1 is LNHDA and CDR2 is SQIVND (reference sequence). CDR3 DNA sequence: TGTGCCAGTAGTTCACCAGGGATATACTACGAGCAGTACTTC. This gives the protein CASSSPGIYYEQYF. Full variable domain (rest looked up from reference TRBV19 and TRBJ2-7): DGGITQSPKYLFRKEGQNVTLSCEQNLNHDAMYWYRQDPGQGLRLIYYSQIVNDFQKGDIAEGYSVSREKKESFPLTVTSAQKNPTAFYLCASSSPGIYYEQYFGPGTRLTVT.

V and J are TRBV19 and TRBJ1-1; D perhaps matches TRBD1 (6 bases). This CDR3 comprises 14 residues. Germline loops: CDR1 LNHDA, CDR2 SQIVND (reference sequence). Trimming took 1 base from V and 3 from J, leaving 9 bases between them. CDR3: CASSIAQGHTEAFF. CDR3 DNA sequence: TGTGCCAGTAGTATAGCACAGGGTCACACTGAAGCTTTCTTT.

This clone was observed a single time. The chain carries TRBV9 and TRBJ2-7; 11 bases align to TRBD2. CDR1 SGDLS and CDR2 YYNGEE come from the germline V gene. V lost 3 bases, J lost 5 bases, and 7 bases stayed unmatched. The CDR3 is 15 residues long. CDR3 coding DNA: TGTGCCAGCAGCGCCGTAGCGGGAGGGCCAAACGAGCAGTACTTC. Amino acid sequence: CASSAVAGGPNEQYF.

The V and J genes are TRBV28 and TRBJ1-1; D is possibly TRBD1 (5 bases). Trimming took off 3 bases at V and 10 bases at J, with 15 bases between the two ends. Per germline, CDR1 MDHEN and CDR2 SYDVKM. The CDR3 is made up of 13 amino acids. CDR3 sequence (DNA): TGTGCCAGCAGTTTGGGGCACCTCATGGGAGCTTTCTTT. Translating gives CASSLGHLMGAFF. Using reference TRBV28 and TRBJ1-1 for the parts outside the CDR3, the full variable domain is DVKVTQSSRYLVKRTGEKVFLECVQDMDHENMFWYRQDPGLGLRLIYFSYDVKMKEKGDIPEGYSVSREKKERFSLILESASTNQTSMYLCASSLGHLMGAFFGQGTRLTVV.

The CDR3 is CASSLAVREGAGELFF. As DNA, the CDR3 is TGCGCCAGCAGCTTGGCTGTCAGGGAAGGTGCCGGGGAGCTGTTTTTT. The chain employs TRBV5-1 and TRBJ2-2, with a possible D match to TRBD1 (5 bases). CDR1 and CDR2 (germline): SGHRS, YFSETQ. This CDR3 is built from 16 residues. Trimming cost V 0 bases and J 6 bases, with 15 bases left between them.

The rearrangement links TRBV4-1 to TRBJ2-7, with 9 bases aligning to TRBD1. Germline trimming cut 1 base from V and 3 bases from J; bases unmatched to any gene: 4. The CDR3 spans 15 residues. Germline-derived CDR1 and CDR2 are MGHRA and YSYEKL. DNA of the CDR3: TGCGCCAGCAGCCAAGGCATGACAGGGGGCTACGAGCAGTACTTC. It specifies CASSQGMTGGYEQYF.

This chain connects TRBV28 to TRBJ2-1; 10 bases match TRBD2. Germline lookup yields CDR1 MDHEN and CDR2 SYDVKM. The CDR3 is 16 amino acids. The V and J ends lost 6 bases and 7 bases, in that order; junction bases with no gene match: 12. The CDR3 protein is CASRLAGETPTNEQFF. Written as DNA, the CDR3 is TGTGCCAGCAGGCTAGCGGGGGAGACTCCGACGAATGAGCAGTTCTTC.

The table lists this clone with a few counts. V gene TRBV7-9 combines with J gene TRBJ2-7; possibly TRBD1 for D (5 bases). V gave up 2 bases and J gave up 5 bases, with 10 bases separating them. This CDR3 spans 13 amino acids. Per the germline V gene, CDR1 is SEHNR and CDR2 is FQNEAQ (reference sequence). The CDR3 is CASSLRGPDEQYF. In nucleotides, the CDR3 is TGTGCCAGCAGCTTAAGGGGTCCCGACGAGCAGTACTTC.

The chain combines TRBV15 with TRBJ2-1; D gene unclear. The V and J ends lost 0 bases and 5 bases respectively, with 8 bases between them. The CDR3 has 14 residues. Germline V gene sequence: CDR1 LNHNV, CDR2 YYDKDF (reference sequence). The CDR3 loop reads CATSRDLLNNEQFF. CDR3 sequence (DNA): TGTGCCACCAGCAGAGATCTACTGAACAATGAGCAGTTCTTC.

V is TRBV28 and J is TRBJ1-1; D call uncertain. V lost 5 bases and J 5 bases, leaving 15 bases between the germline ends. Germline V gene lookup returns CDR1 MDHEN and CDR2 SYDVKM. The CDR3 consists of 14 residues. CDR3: CASSAASGYTEAFF. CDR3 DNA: TGTGCCAGCAGTGCCGCCTCAGGTTATACTGAAGCTTTCTTT.

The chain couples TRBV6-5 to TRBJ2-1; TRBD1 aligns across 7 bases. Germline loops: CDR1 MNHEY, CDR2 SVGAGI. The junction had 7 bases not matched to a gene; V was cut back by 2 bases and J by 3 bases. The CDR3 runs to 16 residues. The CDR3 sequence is CASSYKGQKNYNEQFF. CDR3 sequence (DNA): TGTGCCAGCAGTTACAAGGGACAGAAAAACTACAATGAGCAGTTCTTC.

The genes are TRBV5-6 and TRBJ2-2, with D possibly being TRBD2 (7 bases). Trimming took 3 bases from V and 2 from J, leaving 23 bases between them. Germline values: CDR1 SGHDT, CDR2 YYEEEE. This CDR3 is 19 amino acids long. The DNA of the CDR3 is TGTGCCAGCAGCTCTGGCCCTTGGGGGGGGGCGCCCAACACCGGGGAGCTGTTTTTT. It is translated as CASSSGPWGGAPNTGELFF.

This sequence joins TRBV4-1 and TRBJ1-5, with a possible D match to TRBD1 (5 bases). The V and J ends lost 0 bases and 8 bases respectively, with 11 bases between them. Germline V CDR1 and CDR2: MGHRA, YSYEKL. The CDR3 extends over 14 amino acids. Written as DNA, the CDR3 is TGCGCCAGCAGCCAAGAAGCGGGGGTTGAGCCCCAGCATTTT. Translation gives CASSQEAGVEPQHF.

This CDR3 is CASSSGETQYF. The CDR3 nucleotides read TGTGCCAGCAGCTCAGGGGAGACCCAGTACTTC. The chain links TRBV7-9 to TRBJ2-5; tentative D call: TRBD1 (5 bases). Trimming removed 4 bases from V and 5 bases from J, with 5 bases in between. The CDR3 consists of 11 residues. Germline V lookup: CDR1 SEHNR, CDR2 FQNEAQ (reference sequence).

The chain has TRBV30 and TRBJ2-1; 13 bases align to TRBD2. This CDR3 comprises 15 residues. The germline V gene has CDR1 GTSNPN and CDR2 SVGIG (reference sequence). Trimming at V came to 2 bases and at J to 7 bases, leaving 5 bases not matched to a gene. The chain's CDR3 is CAWSRKGLAGNEQFF. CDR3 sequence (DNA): TGTGCCTGGAGTCGTAAGGGACTAGCGGGAAATGAGCAGTTCTTC.

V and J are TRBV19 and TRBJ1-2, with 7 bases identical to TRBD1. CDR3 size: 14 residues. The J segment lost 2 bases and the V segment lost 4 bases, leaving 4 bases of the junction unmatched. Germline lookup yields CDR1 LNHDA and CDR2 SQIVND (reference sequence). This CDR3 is CASSTPDRNYGYTF. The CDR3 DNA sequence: TGTGCCAGTAGTACTCCGGACAGGAACTATGGCTACACCTTC.

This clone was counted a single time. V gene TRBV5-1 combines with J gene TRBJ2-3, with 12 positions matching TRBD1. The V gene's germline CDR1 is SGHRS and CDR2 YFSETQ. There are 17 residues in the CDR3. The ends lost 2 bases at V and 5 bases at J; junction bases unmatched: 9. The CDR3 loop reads CASSLSPGTGGGDTQYF. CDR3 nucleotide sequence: TGCGCCAGCAGCTTATCCCCCGGGACAGGGGGCGGAGATACGCAGTATTTT.

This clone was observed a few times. The CDR3 region is CASSDPKQGYNEQFF. CDR3 bases: TGTGCCAGCAGTGACCCTAAACAGGGTTACAATGAGCAGTTCTTC. V is TRBV6-4 and J is TRBJ2-1; D might be TRBD1 (6 bases). V lost 2 bases and J 4 bases, leaving 12 bases between the germline ends. The CDR3 is made up of 15 amino acids. Per germline, CDR1 MRHNA and CDR2 SNTAGT.

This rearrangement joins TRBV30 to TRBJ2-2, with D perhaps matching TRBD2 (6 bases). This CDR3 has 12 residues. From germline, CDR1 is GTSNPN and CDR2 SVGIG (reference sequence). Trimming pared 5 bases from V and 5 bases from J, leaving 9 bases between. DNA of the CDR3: TGTGCCTGGGCTCGGGGGACCGGGGAGCTGTTTTTT. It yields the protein CAWARGTGELFF.

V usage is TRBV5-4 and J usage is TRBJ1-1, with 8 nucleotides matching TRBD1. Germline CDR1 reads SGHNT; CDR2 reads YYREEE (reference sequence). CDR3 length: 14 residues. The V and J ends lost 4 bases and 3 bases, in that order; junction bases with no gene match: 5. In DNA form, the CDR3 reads TGTGCCAGCAGCCCGGACAGGGTGGACACTGAAGCTTTCTTT. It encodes CASSPDRVDTEAFF.

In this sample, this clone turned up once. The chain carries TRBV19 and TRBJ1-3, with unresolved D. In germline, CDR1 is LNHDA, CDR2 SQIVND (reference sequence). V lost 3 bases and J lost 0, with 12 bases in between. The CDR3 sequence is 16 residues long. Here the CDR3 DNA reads TGTGCCAGTAGTATCGAGGGCTCCAGCTCTGGAAACACCATATATTTT. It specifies CASSIEGSSSGNTIYF.

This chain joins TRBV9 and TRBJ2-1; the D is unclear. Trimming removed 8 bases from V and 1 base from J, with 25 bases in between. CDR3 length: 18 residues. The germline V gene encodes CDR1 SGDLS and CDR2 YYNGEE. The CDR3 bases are TGTGCCAGTTCAAAAGCCGTAAATAGCATGAGGTCCTACAATGAGCAGTTCTTC. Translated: CASSKAVNSMRSYNEQFF.

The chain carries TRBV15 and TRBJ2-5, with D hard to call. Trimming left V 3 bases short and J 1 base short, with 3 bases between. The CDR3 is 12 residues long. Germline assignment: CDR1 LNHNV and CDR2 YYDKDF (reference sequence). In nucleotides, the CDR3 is TGTGCCACCAGCAGCCGCCAAGAGACCCAGTACTTC. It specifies CATSSRQETQYF.

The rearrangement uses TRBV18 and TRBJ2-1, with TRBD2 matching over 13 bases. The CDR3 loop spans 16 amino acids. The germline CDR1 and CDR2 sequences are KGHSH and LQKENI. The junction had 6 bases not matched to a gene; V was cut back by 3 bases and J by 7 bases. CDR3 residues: CASSPGLAGPRNEQFF. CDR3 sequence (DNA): TGTGCCAGCTCACCGGGACTAGCGGGACCTCGGAATGAGCAGTTCTTC.

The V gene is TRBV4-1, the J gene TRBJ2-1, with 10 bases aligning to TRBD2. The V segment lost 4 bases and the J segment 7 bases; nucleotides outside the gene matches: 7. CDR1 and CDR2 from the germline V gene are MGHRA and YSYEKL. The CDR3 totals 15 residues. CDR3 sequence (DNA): TGCGCCAGCAGCCGGCTAGCGGGAGTAAGAAATGAGCAGTTCTTC. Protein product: CASSRLAGVRNEQFF.

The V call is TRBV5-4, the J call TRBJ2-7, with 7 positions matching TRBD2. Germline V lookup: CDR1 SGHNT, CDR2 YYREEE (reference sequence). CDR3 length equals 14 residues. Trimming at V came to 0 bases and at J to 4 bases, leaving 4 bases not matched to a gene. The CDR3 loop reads CASSLGRGGYEQYF. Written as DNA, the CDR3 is TGTGCCAGCAGCTTGGGGAGGGGAGGGTACGAGCAGTACTTC. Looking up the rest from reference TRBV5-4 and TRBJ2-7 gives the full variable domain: ETGVTQSPTHLIKTRGQQVTLRCSSQSGHNTVSWYQQALGQGPQFIFQYYREEENGRGNFPPRFSGLQFPNYSSELNVNALELDDSALYLCASSLGRGGYEQYFGPGTRLTVT.

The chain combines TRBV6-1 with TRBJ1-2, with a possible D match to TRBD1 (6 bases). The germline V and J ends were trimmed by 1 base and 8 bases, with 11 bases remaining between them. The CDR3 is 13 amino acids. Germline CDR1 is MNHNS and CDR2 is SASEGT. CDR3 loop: CASSEGGRWGYTF. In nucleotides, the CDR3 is TGTGCCAGCAGTGAAGGGGGGCGGTGGGGCTACACCTTC.

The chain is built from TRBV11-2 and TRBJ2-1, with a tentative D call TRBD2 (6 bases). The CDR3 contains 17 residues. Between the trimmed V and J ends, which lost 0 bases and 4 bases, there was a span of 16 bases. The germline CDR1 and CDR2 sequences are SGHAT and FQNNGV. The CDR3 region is CASSLDAGGLLYNEQFF. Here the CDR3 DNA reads TGTGCCAGCAGCTTAGATGCTGGGGGACTTTTGTACAATGAGCAGTTCTTC.

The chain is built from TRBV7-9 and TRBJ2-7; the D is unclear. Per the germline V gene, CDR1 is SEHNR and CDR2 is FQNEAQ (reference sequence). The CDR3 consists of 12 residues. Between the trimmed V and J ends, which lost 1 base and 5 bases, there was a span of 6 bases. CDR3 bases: TGTGCCAGCAGCTTAGACGGTCACGAGCAGTACTTC. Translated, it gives CASSLDGHEQYF.

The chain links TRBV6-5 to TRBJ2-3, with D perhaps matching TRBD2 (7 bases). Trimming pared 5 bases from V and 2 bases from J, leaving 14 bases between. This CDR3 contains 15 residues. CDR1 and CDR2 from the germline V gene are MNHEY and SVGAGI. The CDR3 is CASSPAGAITDTQYF. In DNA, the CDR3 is TGTGCCAGCAGTCCCGCGGGGGCGATCACAGATACGCAGTATTTT.

The DNA for the CDR3 is TGCACCAGCAGCCAAGGGAAACTAGCGGGAGGGGCCTACGAGCAGTACTTC. Its translation is CTSSQGKLAGGAYEQYF. The chain couples TRBV1 to TRBJ2-7; the DNA was not used to check the table's D call, TRBD2. TRBV1 is tagged as a pseudogene. There are 17 residues in the CDR3.